Listed here are 8 T cell receptor beta chains from one sample, sequenced in a study of T-cell reconstitution after alpha-beta-depleted transplantation in children. Construction of the TCRbeta library involved unique molecular identifiers. MiXCR, applied by TCRdb to the PCR reads, yields one record per CDR3 protein. The sample has around 600,000 distinct CDR3 sequences; 16% are singletons. Sequencing was performed on PBMCs from the stem cell graft donor, taken from the stem cell graft. The receptors originated from a human donor who donated a stem cell graft to a child with acute myeloid leukemia.

This clonotype was seen ten or more times. The genes are TRBV20-1 and TRBJ1-1; D may be TRBD1 (5 bases). Germline assignment: CDR1 DFQATT and CDR2 SNEGSKA (reference sequence). Deletions cut 2 bases from V and 7 bases from J, with 8 bases between. The CDR3 is 11 amino acids. CDR3 in amino acids: CSARRGFEAFF. Here the CDR3 DNA reads TGCAGTGCTAGAAGGGGATTTGAAGCTTTCTTT.

Many counts were recorded for this clonotype. Here the CDR3 reads CASSLDRDPGNTIYF. CDR3 in DNA: TGTGCCAGCAGCCTCGACAGGGACCCTGGAAACACCATATATTTT. The rearrangement uses TRBV5-5 and TRBJ1-3, with 7 bases that match TRBD1. CDR1 SGHKS and CDR2 YYEKEE come from the germline V gene (reference sequence). This CDR3 has 15 amino acids. The trim removed 4 bases at V and 2 bases at J, leaving 6 bases unmatched.

This clonotype was seen a few times. The chain carries TRBV6-2 or TRBV6-3 and TRBJ1-1; D unclear. The CDR3 is 12 residues long. Trimming stripped 6 bases from V and 3 bases from J, with 8 bases between. CDR1 and CDR2 (germline): MNHEY, SVGEGT. Here the CDR3 DNA reads TGTGCCAGCAGACCCGAGTACACTGAAGCTTTCTTT. Its protein product is CASRPEYTEAFF.

The chain joins TRBV20-1 to TRBJ1-2; the match to TRBD1 covers 7 bases. Germline V CDR1 and CDR2: DFQATT, SNEGSKA (reference sequence). This CDR3 is built from 14 residues. V gave up 6 bases and J gave up 0 bases; unmatched junction bases: 7. DNA of the CDR3: TGCAGTGCCCAACCAGGGACAGCTAACTATGGCTACACCTTC. It translates to CSAQPGTANYGYTF.

This clonotype showed up many times. The gene calls are TRBV5-1 and TRBJ1-4, with 9 bases fitting TRBD1. V gave up 4 bases and J gave up 8 bases; unmatched junction bases: 12. Germline CDR1 SGHRS, CDR2 YFSETQ. The CDR3 is 16 residues long. The DNA of the CDR3 is TGCGCCAGCAGCATAGACTCCGGGACAGGGTACGAAAAACTGTTTTTT. It codes for CASSIDSGTGYEKLFF.

This clonotype has a count of ten or more. This chain links TRBV29-1 with TRBJ2-7, with TRBD2 matching over 11 bases. This CDR3 spans 15 amino acids. Losses at the gene ends were 0 bases for V and 3 bases for J; bases not matched to a gene: 4. CDR1 and CDR2 (germline): SQVTM, ANQGSEA. Here the CDR3 reads CSVEDWGTSGYEQYV. The CDR3 coding sequence is TGCAGCGTTGAAGATTGGGGGACTAGCGGCTACGAGCAGTACGTC.

This clonotype occurred a few times. The genes are TRBV7-8 and TRBJ2-6, with D tentatively TRBD1 or TRBD2 (6 bases each). The CDR3 sequence is 19 residues long. The germline V and J ends were trimmed by 1 base and 2 bases, with 18 bases remaining between them. Germline CDR1 and CDR2: SGHVS and FQNEAQ. The CDR3 reads CASSLVRGQRDAGANVLTF. The CDR3 DNA is TGTGCCAGCAGCTTAGTCCGGGGGCAGAGAGATGCTGGGGCCAACGTCCTGACTTTC.

The chain combines TRBV20-1 with TRBJ1-5, with TRBD1 as a possible D gene (6 bases). Trimming stripped 6 bases from V and 7 bases from J, with 22 bases between. The germline V gene has CDR1 DFQATT and CDR2 SNEGSKA (reference sequence). This CDR3 contains 15 residues. CDR3 residues: CSAGWGGANRQPQHF. CDR3 sequence (DNA): TGCAGTGCCGGCTGGGGGGGGGCGAATCGACAGCCCCAGCATTTT.